A selection of T cell receptor beta chains follows, all from one sample in a study of blood T cell repertoires in COVID-19. Some clones are missing from TCRdb's copy, which holds only in-frame ones; the method was immunoSEQ multiplex PCR. The repertoire holds about 94,000 clones, with around 87% as singletons. The sample comprised peripheral blood. Receptors originate from a woman older than 75 with acute or convalescent COVID-19. Both conserved end residues are part of each CDR3. A D gene is named only where the DNA matches it firmly. Clone size appears in some rows only: once, few, many, or a class for an expanded clone.

v_call	d_call	clone_size	j_call	cdr3_nt	cdr3_aa
TRBV19	NA	NA	TRBJ1-5	TGTGCCAGTAGTATATTGCCAGGGGTTCAGCCCCAGCATTTT	CASSILPGVQPQHF
TRBV5-5	NA	NA	TRBJ2-4	TGTGCCAGCAGCTTGGCAGGGGCACTGGACATTCAGTACTTC	CASSLAGALDIQYF
TRBV6-6	TRBD2	NA	TRBJ2-5	TGTGCCAGCAGTCGACAGGGGACTAGCGGAGAGACCCAGTACTTC	CASSRQGTSGETQYF
TRBV13	TRBD2	NA	TRBJ2-1	TGTGCCATCAATATGCGGGACTCCGGGGGGAATGAGCAGTTCTTC	CAINMRDSGGNEQFF
TRBV19	NA	NA	TRBJ2-3	TGTGCCAGTAGTATAGGGGCTAGCCCTCCAGATACGCAGTATTTT	CASSIGASPPDTQYF
TRBV6-5	NA	NA	TRBJ2-7	TGTGCCAGCAGTTACCGGGACGAGCAGTACTTC	CASSYRDEQYF
TRBV21-1	NA	NA	TRBJ2-1	TGTGCCAGCTTCACTGGGACTGGATTATACAATGAGCAGTTCTTC	CASFTGTGLYNEQFF
TRBV9	TRBD2	NA	TRBJ2-5	TGTGCCAGCAGCCCGATAGCGGGAGGGCCGGGGGAGACCCAGTACTTC	CASSPIAGGPGETQYF
TRBV4-1	NA	NA	TRBJ2-1	TGCGCCAGCAGCCAAGGGAGTGGTGCGGCGGTACGTAATGAGCAGTTCTTC	CASSQGSGAAVRNEQFF
TRBV15	NA	NA	TRBJ2-7	TGTGCCACCAGCAGGGGGGGACAGTACGAGCAGTACTTC	CATSRGGQYEQYF
TRBV19	NA	NA	TRBJ2-6	TGTGCCAGTAGTACCCCGACAGGAGTCTCTGGGGCCAACGTCCTGACTTTC	CASSTPTGVSGANVLTF
TRBV28	TRBD1	once	TRBJ1-2	TGTGCCAGCAGTCCGGGGACAGCCCACCATGGCTACACCTTC	CASSPGTAHHGYTF